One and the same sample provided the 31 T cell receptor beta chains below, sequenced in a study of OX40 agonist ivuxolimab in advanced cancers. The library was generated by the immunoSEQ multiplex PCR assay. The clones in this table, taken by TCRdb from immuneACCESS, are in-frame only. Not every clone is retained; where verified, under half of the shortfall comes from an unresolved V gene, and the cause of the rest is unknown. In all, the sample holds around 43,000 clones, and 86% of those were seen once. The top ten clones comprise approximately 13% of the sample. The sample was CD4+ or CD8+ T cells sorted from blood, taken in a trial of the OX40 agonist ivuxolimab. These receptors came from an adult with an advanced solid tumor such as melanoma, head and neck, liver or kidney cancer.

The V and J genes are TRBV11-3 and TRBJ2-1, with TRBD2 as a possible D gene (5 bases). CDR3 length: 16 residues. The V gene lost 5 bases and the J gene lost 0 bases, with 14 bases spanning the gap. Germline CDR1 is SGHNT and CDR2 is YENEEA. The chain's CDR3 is CASSRRTGSSYNEQFF. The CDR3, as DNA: TGTGCCAGCAGCCGACGGACGGGATCCTCCTACAATGAGCAGTTCTTC.

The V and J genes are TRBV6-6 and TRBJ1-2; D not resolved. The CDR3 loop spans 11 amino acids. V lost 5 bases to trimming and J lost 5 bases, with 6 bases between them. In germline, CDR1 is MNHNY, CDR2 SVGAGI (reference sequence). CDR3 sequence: CASSPRYGYTF. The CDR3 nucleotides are TGTGCCAGCAGTCCCCGATATGGCTACACCTTC.

CDR3 nucleotide sequence: TGTGCCAGCAGGGTGGGGGGGAGCGGAGAAGCTTTCTTT. This encodes CASRVGGSGEAFF. The gene calls are TRBV7-9 and TRBJ1-1; perhaps TRBD1 as D (5 bases). Germline V gene sequence: CDR1 SEHNR, CDR2 FQNEAQ (reference sequence). The CDR3 sequence is 13 residues long. With 6 bases removed from V and 8 bases from J, the gap between germline ends came to 16 bases.

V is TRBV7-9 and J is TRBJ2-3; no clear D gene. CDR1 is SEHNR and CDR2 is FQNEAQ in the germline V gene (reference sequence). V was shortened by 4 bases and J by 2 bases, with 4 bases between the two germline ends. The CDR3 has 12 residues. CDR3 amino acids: CASSSNTDTQYF. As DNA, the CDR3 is TGTGCCAGCAGCTCGAACACAGATACGCAGTATTTT.

DNA of the CDR3: TGTGCCAGCAGCGTAGATCAAGCACGGACTGAAGCTTTCTTT. This sequence encodes CASSVDQARTEAFF. The chain employs TRBV9 and TRBJ1-1; no firm D call. The germline V gene has CDR1 SGDLS and CDR2 YYNGEE. The V end lost 0 bases, the J end lost 5 bases, and 11 bases lay between the germline ends. The CDR3 loop spans 14 amino acids.

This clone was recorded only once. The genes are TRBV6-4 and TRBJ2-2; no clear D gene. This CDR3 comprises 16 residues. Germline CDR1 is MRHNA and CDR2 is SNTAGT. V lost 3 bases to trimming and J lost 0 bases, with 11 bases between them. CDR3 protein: CASSEFVSPNTGELFF. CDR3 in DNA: TGTGCCAGCAGTGAGTTCGTGTCCCCGAACACCGGGGAGCTGTTTTTT.

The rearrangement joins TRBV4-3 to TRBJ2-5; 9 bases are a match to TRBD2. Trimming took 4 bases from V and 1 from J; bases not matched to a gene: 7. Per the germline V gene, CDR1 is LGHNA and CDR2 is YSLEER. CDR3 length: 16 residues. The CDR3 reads CASSLRLADFQETQYF. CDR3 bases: TGCGCCAGCAGCCTAAGACTAGCGGATTTCCAAGAGACCCAGTACTTC.

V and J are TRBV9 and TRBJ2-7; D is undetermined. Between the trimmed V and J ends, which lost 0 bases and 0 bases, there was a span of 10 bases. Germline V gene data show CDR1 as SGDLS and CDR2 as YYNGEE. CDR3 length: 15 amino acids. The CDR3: CASSVAGSSSYEQYF. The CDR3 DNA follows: TGTGCCAGCAGCGTAGCGGGCAGCAGCTCCTACGAGCAGTACTTC. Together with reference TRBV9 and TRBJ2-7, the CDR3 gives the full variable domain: DSGVTQTPKHLITATGQRVTLRCSPRSGDLSVYWYQQSLDQGLQFLIQYYNGEERAKGNILERFSAQQFPDLHSELNLSSLELGDSALYFCASSVAGSSSYEQYFGPGTRLTVT.

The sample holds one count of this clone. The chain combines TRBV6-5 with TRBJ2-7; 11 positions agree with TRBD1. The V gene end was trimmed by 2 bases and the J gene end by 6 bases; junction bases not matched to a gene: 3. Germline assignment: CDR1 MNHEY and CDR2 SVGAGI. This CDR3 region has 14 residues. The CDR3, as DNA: TGTGCCAGCAGTTACCAGGGACAGGGGGGCGAGCAGTACTTC. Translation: CASSYQGQGGEQYF.

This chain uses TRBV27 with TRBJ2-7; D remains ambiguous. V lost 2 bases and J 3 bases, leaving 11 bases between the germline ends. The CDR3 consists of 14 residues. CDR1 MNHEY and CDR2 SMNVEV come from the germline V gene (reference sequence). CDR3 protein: CASSLGSAYYEQYF. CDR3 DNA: TGTGCCAGCAGTTTAGGTTCAGCCTACTACGAGCAGTACTTC.

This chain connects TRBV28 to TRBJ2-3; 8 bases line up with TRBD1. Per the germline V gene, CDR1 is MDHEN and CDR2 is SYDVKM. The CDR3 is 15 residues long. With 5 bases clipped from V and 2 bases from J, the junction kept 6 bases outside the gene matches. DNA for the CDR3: TGTGCCAGCAGTACGGGACAGGAGAACACAGATACGCAGTATTTT. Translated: CASSTGQENTDTQYF.

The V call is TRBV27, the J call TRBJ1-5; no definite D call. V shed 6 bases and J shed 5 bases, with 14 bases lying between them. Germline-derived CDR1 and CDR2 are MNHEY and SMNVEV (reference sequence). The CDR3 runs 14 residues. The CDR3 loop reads CASSLGQIYQPQHF. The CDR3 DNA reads TGTGCCAGCAGCCTCGGGCAGATTTATCAGCCCCAGCATTTT.

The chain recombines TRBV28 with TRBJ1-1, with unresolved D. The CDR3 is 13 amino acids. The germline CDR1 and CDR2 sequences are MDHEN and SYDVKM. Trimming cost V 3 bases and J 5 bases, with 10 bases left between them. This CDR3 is CASSFIHKTEAFF. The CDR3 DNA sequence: TGTGCCAGCAGTTTTATCCACAAGACTGAAGCTTTCTTT.

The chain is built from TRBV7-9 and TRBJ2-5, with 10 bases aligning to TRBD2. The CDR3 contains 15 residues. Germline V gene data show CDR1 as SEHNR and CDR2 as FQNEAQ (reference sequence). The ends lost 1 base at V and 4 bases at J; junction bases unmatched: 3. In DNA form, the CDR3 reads TGTGCCAGCAGCTTAGTGGTAGCGGGGGGAGAGACCCAGTACTTC. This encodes CASSLVVAGGETQYF. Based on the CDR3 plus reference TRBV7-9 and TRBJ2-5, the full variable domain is DTGVSQNPRHKITKRGQNVTFRCDPISEHNRLYWYRQTLGQGPEFLTYFQNEAQLEKSRLLSDRFSAERPKGSFSTLEIQRTEQGDSAMYLCASSLVVAGGETQYFGPGTRLLVL.

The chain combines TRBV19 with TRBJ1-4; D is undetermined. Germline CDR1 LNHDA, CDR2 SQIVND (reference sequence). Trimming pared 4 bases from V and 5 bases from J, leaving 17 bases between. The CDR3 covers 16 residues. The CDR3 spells CASSTLGRNFNEKLFF. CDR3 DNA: TGTGCCAGTAGTACCCTCGGAAGAAATTTCAATGAAAAACTGTTTTTT. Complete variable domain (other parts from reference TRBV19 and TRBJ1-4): DGGITQSPKYLFRKEGQNVTLSCEQNLNHDAMYWYRQDPGQGLRLIYYSQIVNDFQKGDIAEGYSVSREKKESFPLTVTSAQKNPTAFYLCASSTLGRNFNEKLFFGSGTQLSVL.

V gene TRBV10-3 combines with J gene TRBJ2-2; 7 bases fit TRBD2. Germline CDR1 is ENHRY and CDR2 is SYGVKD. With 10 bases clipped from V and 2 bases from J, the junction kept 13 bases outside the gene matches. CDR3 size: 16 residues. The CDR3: CATRPAGQGNTGELFF. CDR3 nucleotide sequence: TGTGCCACACGACCAGCGGGGCAAGGTAACACCGGGGAGCTGTTTTTT.

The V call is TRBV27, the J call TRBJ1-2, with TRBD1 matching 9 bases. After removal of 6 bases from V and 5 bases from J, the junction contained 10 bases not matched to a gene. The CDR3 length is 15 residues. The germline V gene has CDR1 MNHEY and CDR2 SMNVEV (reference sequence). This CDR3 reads CASSYGTGPMYGYTF. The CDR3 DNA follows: TGTGCCAGCAGCTATGGGACAGGGCCCATGTATGGCTACACCTTC.

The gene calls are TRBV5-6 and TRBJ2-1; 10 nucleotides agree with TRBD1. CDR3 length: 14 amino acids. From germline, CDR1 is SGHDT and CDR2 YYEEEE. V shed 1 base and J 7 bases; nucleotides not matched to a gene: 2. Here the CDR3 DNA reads TGTGCCAGCAGCTTGCGACAGGGGGCTAATGAGCAGTTCTTC. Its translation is CASSLRQGANEQFF.

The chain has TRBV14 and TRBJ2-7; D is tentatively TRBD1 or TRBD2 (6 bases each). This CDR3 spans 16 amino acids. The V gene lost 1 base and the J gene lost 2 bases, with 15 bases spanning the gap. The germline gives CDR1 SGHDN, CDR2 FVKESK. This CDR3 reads CASSQVRRGETYEQYF. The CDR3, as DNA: TGTGCCAGCAGCCAAGTTAGGAGGGGGGAGACCTACGAGCAGTACTTC.

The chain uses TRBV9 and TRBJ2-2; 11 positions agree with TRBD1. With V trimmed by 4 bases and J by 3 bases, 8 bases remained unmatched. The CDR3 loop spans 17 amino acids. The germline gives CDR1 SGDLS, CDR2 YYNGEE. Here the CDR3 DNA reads TGTGCCAGCAGCTTCACCCCGGGACAGGGGGACACCGGGGAGCTGTTTTTT. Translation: CASSFTPGQGDTGELFF.

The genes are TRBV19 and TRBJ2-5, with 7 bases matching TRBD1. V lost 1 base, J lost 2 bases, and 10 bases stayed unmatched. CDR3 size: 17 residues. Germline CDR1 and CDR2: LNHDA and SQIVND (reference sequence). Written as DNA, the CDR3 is TGTGCCAGTAGTATAGGGCCAGGGGGTTCCTTACAAGAGACCCAGTACTTC. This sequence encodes CASSIGPGGSLQETQYF.

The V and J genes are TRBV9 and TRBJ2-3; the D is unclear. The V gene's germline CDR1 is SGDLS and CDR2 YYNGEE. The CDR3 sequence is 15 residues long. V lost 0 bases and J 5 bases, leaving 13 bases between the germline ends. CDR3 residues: CASSVEWSRQDTQYF. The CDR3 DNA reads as TGTGCCAGCAGCGTAGAGTGGTCTAGACAAGATACGCAGTATTTT. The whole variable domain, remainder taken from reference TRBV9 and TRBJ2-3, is DSGVTQTPKHLITATGQRVTLRCSPRSGDLSVYWYQQSLDQGLQFLIQYYNGEERAKGNILERFSAQQFPDLHSELNLSSLELGDSALYFCASSVEWSRQDTQYFGPGTRLTVL.

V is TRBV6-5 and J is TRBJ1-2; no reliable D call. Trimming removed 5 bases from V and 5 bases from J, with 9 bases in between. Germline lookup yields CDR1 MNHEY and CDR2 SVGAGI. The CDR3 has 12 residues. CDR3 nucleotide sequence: TGTGCCAGCAGTCCGAACAATTATGGCTACACCTTC. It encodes CASSPNNYGYTF.

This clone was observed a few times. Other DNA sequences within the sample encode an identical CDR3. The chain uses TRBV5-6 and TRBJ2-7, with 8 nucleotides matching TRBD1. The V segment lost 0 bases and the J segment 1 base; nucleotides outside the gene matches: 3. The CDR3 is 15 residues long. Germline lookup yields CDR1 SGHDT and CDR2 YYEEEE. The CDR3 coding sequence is TGTGCCAGCAGCTTGGAACAGGGGGTTTCCTACGAGCAGTACTTC. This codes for CASSLEQGVSYEQYF.

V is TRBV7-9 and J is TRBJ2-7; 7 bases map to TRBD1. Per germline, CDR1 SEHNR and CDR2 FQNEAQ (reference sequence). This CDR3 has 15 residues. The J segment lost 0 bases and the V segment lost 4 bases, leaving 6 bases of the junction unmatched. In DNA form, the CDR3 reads TGTGCCAGCAGCTCCCTGGACAGGAGCTCCTACGAGCAGTACTTC. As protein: CASSSLDRSSYEQYF.

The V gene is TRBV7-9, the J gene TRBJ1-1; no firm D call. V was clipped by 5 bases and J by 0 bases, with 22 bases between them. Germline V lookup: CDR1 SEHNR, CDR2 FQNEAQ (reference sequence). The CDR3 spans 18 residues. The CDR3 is CASSTPSREPRLNTEAFF. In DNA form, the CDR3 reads TGTGCCAGCAGCACCCCCTCTCGGGAACCAAGACTGAACACTGAAGCTTTCTTT.

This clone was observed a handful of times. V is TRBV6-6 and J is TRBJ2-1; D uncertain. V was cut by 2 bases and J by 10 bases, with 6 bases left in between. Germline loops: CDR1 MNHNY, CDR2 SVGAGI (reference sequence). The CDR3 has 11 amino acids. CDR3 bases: TGTGCCAGCAGTTACCGTCAGGAGCAGTTCTTC. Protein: CASSYRQEQFF.

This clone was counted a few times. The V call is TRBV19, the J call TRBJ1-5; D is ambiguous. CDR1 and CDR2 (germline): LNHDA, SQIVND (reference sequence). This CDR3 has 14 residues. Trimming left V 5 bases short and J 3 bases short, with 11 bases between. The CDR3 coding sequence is TGTGCCAGTAGTCAGCTTACACTCAATCAGCCCCAGCATTTT. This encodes CASSQLTLNQPQHF.

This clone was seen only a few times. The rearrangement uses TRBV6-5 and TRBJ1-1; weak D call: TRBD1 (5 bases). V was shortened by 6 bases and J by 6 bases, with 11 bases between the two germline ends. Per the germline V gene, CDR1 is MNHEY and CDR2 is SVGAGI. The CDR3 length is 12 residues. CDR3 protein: CASSPGGPEAFF. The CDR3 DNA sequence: TGTGCCAGCAGCCCGGGGGGACCTGAAGCTTTCTTT.

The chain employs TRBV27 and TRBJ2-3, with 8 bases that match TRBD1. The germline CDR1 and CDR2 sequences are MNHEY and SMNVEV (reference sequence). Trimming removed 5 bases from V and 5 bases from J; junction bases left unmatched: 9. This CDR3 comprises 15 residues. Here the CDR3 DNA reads TGTGCCAGCAGTGCCCGGACAGGGCCCCAAGATACGCAGTATTTT. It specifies CASSARTGPQDTQYF.

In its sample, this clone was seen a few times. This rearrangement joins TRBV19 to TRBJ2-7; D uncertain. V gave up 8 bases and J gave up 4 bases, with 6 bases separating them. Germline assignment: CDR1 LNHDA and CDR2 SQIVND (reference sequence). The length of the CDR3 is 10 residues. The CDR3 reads CASVSYEQYF. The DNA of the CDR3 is TGTGCCAGTGTCTCATACGAGCAGTACTTC.